This T cell receptor beta chain was retrieved from a study of glioma-infiltrating T cells after dendritic cell vaccination. In the study overall: Between about 2003 and 2012, patients got autologous tumor lysate-pulsed dendritic cell vaccines.

V shed 7 bases, J shed 4 bases, and the junction held 12 bases outside the gene matches. Germline CDR1 reads MNHEY; CDR2 reads SVGAGI. This CDR3 contains 15 residues. On this clone: Antigen: not known.

The primer mix had 60 V beta and 13 J beta primers. Using immunoSEQ multiplex PCR, the repertoire was profiled, and TCRdb retains in-frame clones only, with some absent. This sample has under 130,000 clones; around 90% occur once, and the top ten carry roughly 3%. The time point here: after dendritic cell vaccination, including at tumor progression/relapse. The study's findings and limits: The cohort had few patients with full blood and tumor sets.

The specimen was blood, collected after dendritic cell vaccination. The chain is built from TRBV6-5 and TRBJ2-7; 8 nucleotides line up with TRBD1. This receptor was identified in a human donor with glioblastoma. CDR3 coding DNA: TGTGCCAGCACCAAAGCCGGGACAGGCAGGTACGAGCAGTACTTC. It encodes CASTKAGTGRYEQYF.